Presented here are 22 T cell receptor beta chains from one specimen sequenced in a study of T cell responses to AZD1222 COVID-19 vaccine. The table came from immunoSEQ multiplex PCR; TCRdb's copy has only in-frame clones and leaves some out. The sample lists some 170,000 clones; about 89% were seen once. This specimen consisted of peripheral blood, obtained on day 0 of AZD1222 vaccination. The receptor source for this set is an adult in good health.

The genes are TRBV7-3 and TRBJ1-6, with D tentatively TRBD1 (5 bases). From germline, CDR1 is SGHTA and CDR2 FQGTGA. Deletions cut 5 bases from V and 3 bases from J, with 11 bases between. The CDR3 is made up of 15 amino acids. In nucleotides, the CDR3 is TGTGCCAGCAGCCTAGGGGTCCACTATAATTCACCCCTCCACTTT. Amino acids: CASSLGVHYNSPLHF. Supplemented by reference TRBV7-3 and TRBJ1-6, the full variable domain reads GAGVSQTPSNKVTEKGKYVELRCDPISGHTALYWYRQSLGQGPEFLIYFQGTGAADDSGLPNDRFFAVRPEGSVSTLKIQRTERGDSAVYLCASSLGVHYNSPLHFGNGTRLTVT.

The rearrangement joins TRBV6-1 to TRBJ1-2; tentatively, D is TRBD1 (5 bases). Germline values: CDR1 MNHNS, CDR2 SASEGT. CDR3 length: 13 amino acids. V lost 3 bases and J 7 bases, leaving 12 bases between the germline ends. The CDR3, as DNA: TGTGCCAGCAGTGATTCATTGGGGGGTGGCTACACCTTC. Translated, it gives CASSDSLGGGYTF.

The rearrangement joins TRBV28 to TRBJ1-5; TRBD1 matches 7 bases. The CDR3 is made up of 14 amino acids. Losses at the gene ends were 8 bases for V and 6 bases for J; bases not matched to a gene: 10. Germline V gene lookup returns CDR1 MDHEN and CDR2 SYDVKM. CDR3 nucleotides: TGTGCCAGCCGGGAACAGGGGTTGGGTCAGCCCCAGCATTTT. Encoded protein: CASREQGLGQPQHF.

This chain uses TRBV12-3 or TRBV12-4 with TRBJ2-2, with TRBD2 identical over 11 bases. Trimming cost V 6 bases and J 14 bases; bases outside gene matches: 5. The CDR3 runs to 12 residues. This CDR3 reads CASSQGLAGLFF. The CDR3 bases are TGTGCCAGCAGCCAAGGACTAGCGGGTCTGTTTTTT.

This chain connects TRBV19 to TRBJ2-1; 7 bases agree with TRBD1. CDR1 and CDR2 from the germline V gene are LNHDA and SQIVND (reference sequence). V trimming: 6 bases; J trimming: 0 bases; junction bases outside the gene matches: 11. The CDR3 is 17 residues long. For the CDR3, the DNA is TGTGCCAGTAGACGAAACAGGGGATCGAGCTCCTACAATGAGCAGTTCTTC. Amino acid sequence: CASRRNRGSSSYNEQFF.

The chain combines TRBV18 with TRBJ1-3; 7 bases agree with TRBD1. V dropped 3 bases and J dropped 6; count of bases not matched to a gene: 8. Germline V lookup: CDR1 KGHSH, CDR2 LQKENI. The CDR3 extends over 15 amino acids. CDR3 nucleotide sequence: TGTGCCAGCTCACCCCCTGGAGGGACAGTAAACACCATATATTTT. Protein: CASSPPGGTVNTIYF.

This sequence joins TRBV6-5 and TRBJ1-2; TRBD1 might be the D (6 bases). Trimming took off 6 bases at V and 4 bases at J, with 9 bases between the two ends. CDR3 length: 12 residues. Germline V gene data show CDR1 as MNHEY and CDR2 as SVGAGI. This CDR3 reads CASSGTTYGYTF. The CDR3, as DNA: TGTGCCAGCAGCGGGACAACCTATGGCTACACCTTC.

The chain joins TRBV7-6 to TRBJ2-5; a weak D match, TRBD2 (5 bases). This CDR3 contains 14 residues. Deletions cut 5 bases from V and 2 bases from J, with 12 bases between. Germline V gene lookup returns CDR1 SGHVS and CDR2 FNYEAQ. CDR3 sequence (DNA): TGTGCCAGCAGCCCTACGGGGTTGCAAGAGACCCAGTACTTC. Protein: CASSPTGLQETQYF.

This clone turned up a few times. The V gene is TRBV5-1, the J gene TRBJ2-3, with D possibly matching TRBD2 (6 bases). This CDR3 spans 18 amino acids. V lost 0 bases and J lost 5, with 22 bases in between. Germline lookup yields CDR1 SGHRS and CDR2 YFSETQ. CDR3 residues: CASSLAAGTATEQDTQYF. The DNA of the CDR3 is TGCGCCAGCAGCTTGGCCGCGGGGACGGCTACCGAACAAGATACGCAGTATTTT.

This sequence joins TRBV6-2 or TRBV6-3 and TRBJ2-5; tentative D call: TRBD1 (5 bases). V was shortened by 2 bases and J by 5 bases, with 12 bases between the two germline ends. The CDR3 has 14 amino acids. Germline-derived CDR1 and CDR2 are MNHEY and SVGEGT. The CDR3 reads CASSYSRVQETQYF. CDR3 nucleotide sequence: TGTGCCAGCAGTTACAGCAGGGTGCAGGAGACCCAGTACTTC.

This clone was detected only once. Other DNA sequences within the sample encode an identical CDR3. The chain links TRBV28 to TRBJ1-5; the D gene is possibly TRBD1 (6 bases). Trimming took 6 bases from V and 8 from J, leaving 17 bases between them. CDR1 is MDHEN and CDR2 is SYDVKM in the germline V gene. CDR3 length: 14 amino acids. CDR3 residues: CASSLGAITKPQHF. The CDR3, as DNA: TGTGCCAGCAGCTTGGGGGCCATAACGAAGCCCCAGCATTTT.

This clone has a handful of counts. The rearrangement uses TRBV30 and TRBJ2-3; D is possibly TRBD1 or TRBD2 (5 bases each). Per the germline V gene, CDR1 is GTSNPN and CDR2 is SVGIG (reference sequence). The CDR3 extends over 15 amino acids. The V end was cut by 7 bases, the J end by 6 bases, with 23 bases between. The CDR3 bases are TGTGCCTTCAATTACCGGGACCCCACCAGGGATACGCAGTATTTT. It codes for CAFNYRDPTRDTQYF.

V usage is TRBV12-5 and J usage is TRBJ2-7; possible D gene TRBD2, 5 bases. V was cut by 10 bases and J by 4 bases, with 14 bases left in between. The CDR3 has 12 amino acids. Germline CDR1 reads LGHNT; CDR2 reads FRNRAP. The CDR3 coding sequence is TGTGCTACCCGTGACGGGAAATACGAGCAGTACGTC. Encoded protein: CATRDGKYEQYV.

This chain links TRBV2 with TRBJ1-3, with a weak D call TRBD1 (6 bases). CDR3 length equals 14 residues. V lost 1 base, J lost 7 bases, and 11 bases lay in between. Germline CDR1 reads SNHLY; CDR2 reads FYNNEI. CDR3: CASSEVRTANTIYF. DNA for the CDR3: TGTGCCAGCAGTGAAGTGAGGACAGCTAACACCATATATTTT. Full variable domain (missing parts from reference TRBV2 and TRBJ1-3): EPEVTQTPSHQVTQMGQEVILRCVPISNHLYFYWYRQILGQKVEFLVSFYNNEISEKSEIFDDQFSVERPDGSNFTLKIRSTKLEDSAMYFCASSEVRTANTIYFGEGSWLTVV.

This clone came up a few times. The V call is TRBV7-2, the J call TRBJ1-1; D unresolved. CDR1 is SGHTA and CDR2 is FQGNSA in the germline V gene. V was cut by 1 base and J by 6 bases, with 9 bases left in between. The CDR3 spans 13 residues. CDR3 nucleotide sequence: TGTGCCAGCAGCTTAGAGGGTTTCTCTGAAGCTTTCTTT. Residues: CASSLEGFSEAFF.

The V call is TRBV28, the J call TRBJ1-2; maybe TRBD1 (5 bases). Germline V gene data show CDR1 as MDHEN and CDR2 as SYDVKM. The CDR3 is 15 residues long. Trimming removed 6 bases at V and 8 bases at J, with 22 bases between. The CDR3 DNA is TGTGCCAGCAGACTGCTCGGGGGGGGACGGCCCGGCTACACCTTC. This translates into CASRLLGGGRPGYTF.

The V call is TRBV7-3, the J call TRBJ2-2, with D possibly matching TRBD1 (6 bases). The CDR3 totals 15 residues. V gave up 0 bases and J gave up 7 bases, with 12 bases separating them. Germline V gene sequence: CDR1 SGHTA, CDR2 FQGTGA. Here the CDR3 DNA reads TGTGCCAGCAGCTTAACTGGGGGCGCGGGCGGGGAGCTGTTTTTT. Translating gives CASSLTGGAGGELFF.

The chain has TRBV10-1 and TRBJ1-5; D might be TRBD1 (5 bases). V lost 7 bases to trimming and J lost 7 bases, with 17 bases between them. The CDR3 totals 14 residues. Germline CDR1 is WNHNN and CDR2 is SYGVQD (reference sequence). In DNA form, the CDR3 reads TGCGCCAGCACCCAAGAGAGGGGCGAGCAGCCCCAGCATTTT. It yields the protein CASTQERGEQPQHF.

The genes are TRBV9 and TRBJ1-6; the match to TRBD1 covers 9 bases. V lost 5 bases and J lost 6; bases outside the gene matches: 6. Germline CDR1 and CDR2: SGDLS and YYNGEE. This CDR3 comprises 15 residues. The CDR3 sequence: CASREGQGVNSPLHF. Here the CDR3 DNA reads TGTGCCAGCAGAGAGGGACAGGGAGTTAATTCACCCCTCCACTTT.

Points on this clone: A junction boundary mismatches the germline segment, possibly from a read error. Additional DNA sequences in this sample encode the identical CDR3. This chain joins TRBV19 and TRBJ1-1; D is unclear. From germline, CDR1 is LNHDA and CDR2 SQIVND (reference sequence). This CDR3 has 14 amino acids. CDR3 protein: CASSNWQPNTEAFF. The CDR3 nucleotides read TGTGCCAGTAGTAATTGGCAGCCGAACACCGAAGCTTTCTTT.

V usage is TRBV19 and J usage is TRBJ1-5; D gene uncertain. CDR1 LNHDA and CDR2 SQIVND come from the germline V gene (reference sequence). Trimming left V 9 bases short and J 0 bases short, with 12 bases between. This CDR3 has 14 amino acids. The CDR3 DNA is TGTGCCAGCTCCCACCCCCTTAGCAATCAGCCCCAGCATTTT. It yields the protein CASSHPLSNQPQHF.

The count of this clone is one. The chain combines TRBV28 with TRBJ1-1; TRBD1 aligns across 7 bases. The CDR3 covers 14 residues. V gave up 1 base and J gave up 6 bases; unmatched junction bases: 5. CDR1 is MDHEN, CDR2 SYDVKM, per germline. This CDR3 reads CASSLYRGRPEAFF. The CDR3 coding sequence is TGTGCCAGCAGTTTATACAGGGGTAGGCCTGAAGCTTTCTTT.